This TCR beta chain was captured in a study of blood T cells in healthy people across ages. This clonotype was seen once. A junction end diverges from the germline sequence, so it may reflect a read error. The authors ran a second PCR of roughly 7 to 11 cycles using a sample-barcoded 5' primer and a J-beta primer mix. TCRdb used MiXCR to reprocess the 5' RACE reads, holding one entry per CDR3 protein. The sample lists hundreds of thousands of distinct CDR3 sequences, about 30% occurring once. This TCR derives from a woman of 80 years or more in good health. The specimen was blood.

In DNA, the CDR3 is TGTGCTAGCAGTAGACTAGCGGAGGTTCGCTCCTACAATGAGCAGTTCTTC. The encoded protein is CASSRLAEVRSYNEQFF. This chain uses TRBV27 with TRBJ2-1, with TRBD2 matching 9 bases. CDR3 length: 17 residues. In germline, CDR1 is MNHEY, CDR2 SMNVEV (reference sequence).